One and the same sample provided the 19 T cell receptor beta chains below, sequenced in a study of blood T cell repertoires in COVID-19 (dated by TCRdb to the early 2020s). Library method: the immunoSEQ multiplex PCR assay. The table comes from immuneACCESS by way of TCRdb, which keeps in-frame sequences with V and J called. Part of the clones is missing from these tables; in studies checked, under half for an unresolved V gene and the rest for unknown reasons. This sample comprises about 270,000 clones, about 88% of them detected only once. Of the sample, around 3% falls within the top ten clones. The sequencing sample was made of PBMCs or T cells enriched from blood (not recorded which). The receptors stem from a woman aged 45 to 65 who had recovered from COVID-19.

This chain links TRBV4-3 with TRBJ2-2, with 8 bases fitting TRBD1. The CDR3 contains 15 residues. The trim removed 1 base at V and 4 bases at J, leaving 2 bases unmatched. Germline CDR1 LGHNA, CDR2 YSLEER. CDR3 nucleotide sequence: TGCGCCAGCAGCCAAGGACAGGGGACCACCGGGGAGCTGTTTTTT. Its protein product is CASSQGQGTTGELFF.

The CDR3 region has the DNA TGTGCCAGCAGAACCCCCGGGACAGGGGGGAACGAGCAGTACTTC. It is translated as CASRTPGTGGNEQYF. V and J are TRBV27 and TRBJ2-7; TRBD1 matches at 11 bases. The CDR3 totals 15 residues. Germline CDR1 reads MNHEY; CDR2 reads SMNVEV (reference sequence). J gave up 5 bases and V 6 bases, and 9 bases lay outside the gene matches.

This clone was observed a single time. V and J are TRBV6-5 and TRBJ2-1; weak D call: TRBD1 (6 bases). V was cut by 5 bases and J by 5 bases, with 7 bases left in between. The CDR3 totals 12 residues. Germline CDR1 MNHEY, CDR2 SVGAGI. DNA of the CDR3: TGTGCCAGCAGTCAGGGGCACAATGAGCAGTTCTTC. The encoded protein is CASSQGHNEQFF.

V gene TRBV25-1 combines with J gene TRBJ2-7; 8 bases map to TRBD2. This CDR3 comprises 13 residues. V was pared by 5 bases and J by 5 bases, with 5 bases of the junction left unmatched. Germline V CDR1 and CDR2: MGHDK, SYGVNS. The CDR3 DNA sequence: TGTGCCAGCAGTTACCCGGGGGGGGACGAGCAGTACTTC. Translating gives CASSYPGGDEQYF.

V gene TRBV18 combines with J gene TRBJ1-2, with D possibly being TRBD1 (6 bases). Germline-derived CDR1 and CDR2 are KGHSH and LQKENI. Trimming pared 0 bases from V and 8 bases from J, leaving 10 bases between. The CDR3 spans 13 residues. CDR3 sequence (DNA): TGTGCCAGCTCACCACCAGGGGGACGCGGCTACACCTTC. This encodes CASSPPGGRGYTF.

The chain carries TRBV25-1 and TRBJ2-5; TRBD1 might be the D (6 bases). Per germline, CDR1 MGHDK and CDR2 SYGVNS. The V and J ends lost 5 bases and 5 bases respectively, with 12 bases between them. The CDR3 totals 13 residues. CDR3 sequence: CASSYRVGETQYF. For the CDR3, the DNA is TGTGCCAGCAGTTACAGGGTCGGCGAGACCCAGTACTTC. The full variable domain, rest sourced from reference TRBV25-1 and TRBJ2-5, is EADIYQTPRYLVIGTGKKITLECSQTMGHDKMYWYQQDPGMELHLIHYSYGVNSTEKGDLSSESTVSRIRTEHFPLTLESARPSHTSQYLCASSYRVGETQYFGPGTRLLVL.

This CDR3 is CASRLLAPSSYNEQFF. CDR3 DNA sequence: TGTGCCAGCCGCTTACTAGCCCCGAGCTCCTACAATGAGCAGTTCTTC. The rearrangement uses TRBV21-1 and TRBJ2-1; the table's D gene call, TRBD2, was not cross checked with the DNA. TRBV21-1 is an annotated pseudogene. This CDR3 spans 16 amino acids.

The chain combines TRBV21-1 with TRBJ1-4; TRBD1, the table's D call, was not compared with the DNA. TRBV21-1 is noted as a pseudogene. The CDR3 totals 14 residues. The chain's CDR3 is CANKTGSGDEKLFF. The CDR3 bases are TGTGCCAACAAGACAGGGAGTGGGGATGAAAAACTGTTTTTT.

This clone was detected once. The chain links TRBV28 to TRBJ2-7; unclear D gene. Germline V gene sequence: CDR1 MDHEN, CDR2 SYDVKM. This CDR3 region has 14 residues. With 6 bases removed from V and 2 bases from J, the gap between germline ends came to 14 bases. The CDR3 here is CASSDITVPYEQYF. The CDR3 region has the DNA TGTGCCAGCAGCGACATTACAGTTCCCTACGAGCAGTACTTC.

V and J are TRBV6-5 and TRBJ1-1, with 7 nucleotides matching TRBD1. Per the germline V gene, CDR1 is MNHEY and CDR2 is SVGAGI. This CDR3 spans 14 amino acids. Trimming cost V 6 bases and J 4 bases; bases outside gene matches: 8. CDR3 DNA: TGTGCCAGCAGCCGCCAGGGGGGAATCACTGAAGCTTTCTTT. The encoded protein is CASSRQGGITEAFF.

The sample holds a few counts of this clone. The rearrangement links TRBV7-2 to TRBJ2-5; 8 bases map to TRBD1. J gave up 3 bases and V 1 base, and 10 bases lay outside the gene matches. The CDR3 is 17 amino acids. In germline, CDR1 is SGHTA, CDR2 FQGNSA. The CDR3 here is CASSLVWDRTDKETQYF. The DNA of the CDR3 is TGTGCCAGCAGCTTAGTTTGGGACAGGACTGATAAAGAGACCCAGTACTTC.

V gene TRBV12-3 or TRBV12-4 combines with J gene TRBJ1-5, with D hard to call. V was trimmed by 7 bases and J by 6 bases, leaving 13 bases between them. The length of the CDR3 is 13 residues. In nucleotides, the CDR3 is TGTGCCAGCACTCACCGGGAGGGTCAGCCCCAGCATTTT. This codes for CASTHREGQPQHF.

For the CDR3, the DNA is TGTGCCACCAGTCATCAAGCGGGAGGGCTCAATGAGCAGTTCTTC. Translated, it gives CATSHQAGGLNEQFF. The chain recombines TRBV24-1 with TRBJ2-1; 10 bases map to TRBD2. The CDR3 has 15 amino acids. Trimming took 6 bases from V and 6 from J; bases not matched to a gene: 7. The V gene's germline CDR1 is KGHDR and CDR2 SFDVKD.

The CDR3 DNA sequence: TGCGCCAGCAGCTCCGGGATCTACGGAAACACCATATATTTT. It codes for CASSSGIYGNTIYF. The V call is TRBV5-1, the J call TRBJ1-3; D is unresolved. Trimming left V 3 bases short and J 4 bases short, with 11 bases between. CDR3 length: 14 amino acids. Germline V gives CDR1 SGHRS, CDR2 YFSETQ.

This sequence joins TRBV29-1 and TRBJ1-1, with 8 positions matching TRBD1. This CDR3 is built from 12 residues. Losses at the gene ends were 6 bases for V and 4 bases for J; bases not matched to a gene: 4. Germline V gene sequence: CDR1 SQVTM, CDR2 ANQGSEA. The CDR3 reads CSVGQGGTEAFF. The CDR3 DNA reads TGCAGCGTAGGACAGGGCGGCACTGAAGCTTTCTTT.

This clone appeared a few times. This sequence joins TRBV19 and TRBJ1-1; 7 nucleotides agree with TRBD1. The CDR3 is made up of 16 amino acids. Germline CDR1 LNHDA, CDR2 SQIVND (reference sequence). With 2 bases clipped from V and 0 bases from J, the junction kept 6 bases outside the gene matches. The CDR3 bases are TGTGCCAGTAGTATAAGGGGGCCCCCCCTGAACACTGAAGCTTTCTTT. It yields the protein CASSIRGPPLNTEAFF.

The genes are TRBV27 and TRBJ2-1; TRBD1 is a possible D gene (6 bases). CDR1 MNHEY and CDR2 SMNVEV come from the germline V gene (reference sequence). The V end was cut by 6 bases, the J end by 6 bases, with 15 bases between. There are 14 residues in the CDR3. This CDR3 reads CASSLNRAVNEQFF. The CDR3 DNA follows: TGTGCCAGCAGCTTAAACAGGGCGGTCAATGAGCAGTTCTTC.

The V and J genes are TRBV7-2 and TRBJ2-3; D gene uncertain. V shed 5 bases and J shed 0 bases, with 3 bases lying between them. The CDR3 extends over 12 amino acids. Germline V gene lookup returns CDR1 SGHTA and CDR2 FQGNSA. Here the CDR3 reads CASSTSTDTQYF. The CDR3 DNA is TGTGCCAGCAGCACTAGCACAGATACGCAGTATTTT.

This chain connects TRBV5-8 to TRBJ1-2; 7 bases line up with TRBD1. Germline trimming cut 4 bases from V and 5 bases from J; bases unmatched to any gene: 5. From germline, CDR1 is SGHTS and CDR2 YDEGEE. The CDR3 extends over 13 amino acids. CDR3 DNA: TGTGCCAGCAGCGGGGGACAGAATTATGGCTACACCTTC. It is translated as CASSGGQNYGYTF.